This T cell receptor beta chain was sequenced for a study of TIL therapy for anti-PD-1-resistant metastatic lung cancer. The immunoSEQ assay was v3. Produced via immunoSEQ multiplex PCR; TCRdb's table is partial and in-frame only. The sample includes about 36,000 clones, less than 85% of them seen just once. CDR1 SGHRS and CDR2 YFSETQ come from the germline V gene. This CDR3 has 14 amino acids. V lost 1 base, J lost 2 bases, and 9 bases lay in between. This clone was observed a handful of times. Specified time point: pre-treatment sample, taken before nivolumab and TIL therapy. Sample: blood, taken at baseline. The receptor's source is a person aged 25-85 years with non-small cell lung cancer. The gene calls are TRBV5-1 and TRBJ1-1; a weak D match, TRBD1 (5 bases). CDR3 DNA sequence: TGCGCCAGCAGCTTGATAGGGGTAAACACTGAAGCTTTCTTT. Translation: CASSLIGVNTEAFF.